This TCR beta chain stems from a study of beta chain features in type 1 diabetes. This CDR3 has 15 amino acids. Germline lookup yields CDR1 LNHDA and CDR2 SQIVND (reference sequence). Trimming removed 0 bases from V and 3 bases from J; junction bases left unmatched: 2. Expressed TCRB transcripts were sequenced, since all the RNA that had been isolated was reverse transcribed. The method was immunoSEQ multiplex PCR; TCRdb's version includes in-frame clones alone and lacks a portion of them. The sample carries under 400,000 clones, around 12% recorded once. The receptor comes from a man between 18 and 29 years old in good health. The sample comprised naive CD4+ T cells from blood. The V gene is TRBV19, the J gene TRBJ1-5; TRBD1 matches 7 bases. CDR3 coding DNA: TGTGCCAGTAGTATAGAGACAGGGTTCAATCAGCCCCAGCATTTT. Amino acids: CASSIETGFNQPQHF.